Reported below is one TCR beta chain. Profiling relied on immunoSEQ multiplex PCR, and the TCRdb table lists in-frame clones only, not all of them. The data hold about 180,000 clones, with around four fifths observed a single time. Patients of the Seattle cohort, enrolled during active infection, were followed longitudinally. This entry comes from a study of blood T cell repertoires in COVID-19. Overall study: Donors in the United States, Italy and Spain gave samples during acute or convalescent COVID-19.

CDR3 length: 15 residues. The germline V gene has CDR1 MDHEN and CDR2 SYDVKM. V lost 6 bases and J 4 bases, leaving 17 bases between the germline ends. Sequencing used peripheral blood. The TCR originated in a woman aged 70 to 79 with COVID-19, enrolled during active disease. V is TRBV28 and J is TRBJ2-3; D gene unclear. This CDR3 reads CASRTLPGFPDTQYF. CDR3 nucleotides: TGTGCCAGCAGGACCCTTCCGGGTTTCCCAGATACGCAGTATTTT.